The clone carrying this T cell receptor beta chain was counted a single time. Its target is not known. Treatment: roughly 10-day PBMC culture with coronavirus spike peptide pools or control peptides (ViraFEST assay). The record originates from a study of vaccination and CD4 T cells after COVID-19. This CDR3 contains 13 residues. The germline gives CDR1 DFQATT, CDR2 SNEGSKA (reference sequence). The ends lost 6 bases at V and 16 bases at J; junction bases unmatched: 14. Sequenced with the Oncomine TCR Beta short-read assay was DNA taken from cultured CD4+ T cells. TCRdb reanalysed the PCR reads using MiXCR and keeps one entry per CDR3 protein. The sample carries under 20,000 distinct CDR3 sequences, 53% recorded once.

The genes are TRBV20-1 and TRBJ2-1, with TRBD2 matching 11 bases. This clonotype originated in a human donor who had recovered from COVID-19. The specimen was CD4+ T cells from blood, cultured in vitro, collected before SARS-CoV-2 vaccination. The CDR3 loop reads CSASSGRAFGGFF. CDR3 nucleotide sequence: TGCAGTGCGAGTAGCGGGAGGGCCTTCGGGGGATTCTTC.